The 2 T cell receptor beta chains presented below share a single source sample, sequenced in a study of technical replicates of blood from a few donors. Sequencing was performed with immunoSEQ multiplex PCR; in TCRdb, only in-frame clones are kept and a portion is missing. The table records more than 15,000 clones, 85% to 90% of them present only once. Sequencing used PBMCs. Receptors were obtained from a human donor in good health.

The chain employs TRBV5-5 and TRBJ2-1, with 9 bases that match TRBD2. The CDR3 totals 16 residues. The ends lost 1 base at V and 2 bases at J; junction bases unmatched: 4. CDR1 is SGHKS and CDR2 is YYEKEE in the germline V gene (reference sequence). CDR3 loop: CASSLSTSGPYNEQFF. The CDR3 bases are TGTGCCAGCAGCTTGTCGACTAGCGGTCCCTACAATGAGCAGTTCTTC.

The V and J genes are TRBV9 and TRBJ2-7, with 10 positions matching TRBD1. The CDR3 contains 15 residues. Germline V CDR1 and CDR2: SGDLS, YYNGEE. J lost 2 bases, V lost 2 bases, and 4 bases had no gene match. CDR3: CASSVRTGGTYEQYF. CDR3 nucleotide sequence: TGTGCCAGCAGCGTGAGGACAGGGGGGACCTACGAGCAGTACTTC.